The 28 T cell receptor beta chains below all came from one sample that was sequenced in a study of identifying expanded T cells in peripheral blood. The table came from immunoSEQ multiplex PCR; TCRdb's copy has only in-frame clones and leaves some out. Among more than 90,000 clones listed, 87% were seen once. Sequenced material: blood. The receptors were gathered from a person aged 18-70 years in good health.

V is TRBV2 and J is TRBJ2-7, with unresolved D. The CDR3 is made up of 16 amino acids. CDR1 SNHLY and CDR2 FYNNEI come from the germline V gene. The germline V and J ends were trimmed by 3 bases and 9 bases, with 24 bases remaining between them. The chain's CDR3 is CASSDFPPPWVDGQYF. CDR3 DNA: TGTGCCAGCAGTGACTTTCCCCCTCCCTGGGTAGATGGGCAGTACTTC.

The count of this clone is one. The chain has TRBV7-2 and TRBJ1-3, with D possibly TRBD1 on 6 matching bases. This CDR3 is 14 amino acids long. Looked up from germline, CDR1 is SGHTA and CDR2 is FQGNSA. Deletions cut 3 bases from V and 2 bases from J, with 8 bases between. CDR3 region: CASSLDSAGNTIYF. The CDR3 DNA follows: TGTGCCAGCAGCTTGGACAGCGCTGGAAACACCATATATTTT.

This clone appeared a single time. The genes are TRBV5-1 and TRBJ2-7; 7 nucleotides align to TRBD1. From germline, CDR1 is SGHRS and CDR2 YFSETQ. With V trimmed by 7 bases and J by 2 bases, 3 bases remained unmatched. The CDR3 is 12 residues long. The CDR3 nucleotides read TGCGCCAGCGGACAGGAGGCCTACGAGCAGTACTTC. Protein: CASGQEAYEQYF.

The V call is TRBV9, the J call TRBJ1-1; D gene uncertain. The CDR3 sequence is 12 residues long. The germline V gene has CDR1 SGDLS and CDR2 YYNGEE. Deletions cut 5 bases from V and 3 bases from J, with 8 bases between. The CDR3 region has the DNA TGTGCCAGCAGTTTAGGTGACACTGAAGCTTTCTTT. Encoded protein: CASSLGDTEAFF.

The rearrangement uses TRBV6-1 and TRBJ1-1; D uncertain. There are 12 residues in the CDR3. Germline lookup yields CDR1 MNHNS and CDR2 SASEGT. The V gene lost 6 bases and the J gene lost 5 bases, with 10 bases spanning the gap. The CDR3, as DNA: TGTGCCAGCAGCGAAACCTCGACTGAAGCTTTCTTT. It specifies CASSETSTEAFF.

The chain links TRBV4-1 to TRBJ2-7, with 10 bases aligning to TRBD1. The CDR3 loop spans 17 amino acids. The germline gives CDR1 MGHRA, CDR2 YSYEKL. V lost 4 bases, J lost 4 bases, and 13 bases stayed unmatched. CDR3 sequence reads: CASSRGIIGTGDYEQYF. CDR3 in DNA: TGCGCCAGCAGCCGAGGGATCATAGGGACAGGGGATTACGAGCAGTACTTC.

This chain joins TRBV25-1 and TRBJ2-3; 13 positions agree with TRBD2. Germline CDR1 and CDR2: MGHDK and SYGVNS. Unmatched junction bases numbered 5, after V lost 7 bases and J lost 4 bases. This CDR3 is 15 amino acids long. CDR3 residues: CASTATSGGADTQYF. CDR3 sequence (DNA): TGTGCCAGCACTGCTACTAGCGGGGGGGCAGATACGCAGTATTTT.

The chain joins TRBV4-2 to TRBJ2-7, with D maybe TRBD2 (6 bases). Germline CDR1 and CDR2: LGHNA and YNFKEQ. There are 19 residues in the CDR3. V was pared by 0 bases and J by 3 bases, with 24 bases between. The DNA for the CDR3 is TGTGCCAGCAGCCAAGATAAGGGGCAGGGACTCAATATTTTCTACGAGCAGTACTTC. Its translation: CASSQDKGQGLNIFYEQYF.

Of note for this clone: A much larger clonotype is one base distant, so this may be a read error. The V and J genes are TRBV11-2 and TRBJ1-1; no clear D. The CDR3 has 13 residues. Germline assignment: CDR1 SGHAT and CDR2 FQNNGV. Trimming left V 3 bases short and J 1 base short, with 6 bases between. The CDR3 loop reads CASSLARNTEAFF. CDR3 DNA: TGTGCCAGCAGCTTGGCAAGGAACACTGAAGCTTTCTTT.

The count of this clone is one. The chain joins TRBV5-1 to TRBJ1-2; perhaps TRBD1 as D (6 bases). The CDR3 loop spans 13 amino acids. V lost 6 bases and J 7 bases, leaving 16 bases between the germline ends. CDR1 and CDR2 from the germline V gene are SGHRS and YFSETQ. Here the CDR3 DNA reads TGCGCCAGCACCTCGACAGGCTCGAGTGGCTACACCTTC. Its protein is CASTSTGSSGYTF.

The rearrangement joins TRBV2 to TRBJ2-6; TRBD1 matches 7 bases. With V trimmed by 7 bases and J by 2 bases, 8 bases remained unmatched. The germline CDR1 and CDR2 sequences are SNHLY and FYNNEI. The CDR3 totals 16 residues. CDR3 bases: TGTGCCAGCAACCGGGACAGTTGGGCTGGGGCCAACGTCCTGACTTTC. It is translated as CASNRDSWAGANVLTF.

The gene calls are TRBV4-1 and TRBJ2-2; a possible D gene is TRBD2 (6 bases). This CDR3 contains 17 residues. Trimming cost V 2 bases and J 1 base, with 14 bases left between them. The germline CDR1 and CDR2 sequences are MGHRA and YSYEKL. CDR3 sequence reads: CASSQLRAGLNTGELFF. CDR3 in DNA: TGCGCCAGCAGCCAACTACGGGCGGGGCTGAACACCGGGGAGCTGTTTTTT.

V is TRBV7-6 and J is TRBJ2-2, with 15 bases aligning to TRBD2. Trimming cost V 6 bases and J 4 bases; bases outside gene matches: 6. The CDR3 extends over 17 amino acids. Germline loops: CDR1 SGHVS, CDR2 FNYEAQ. The CDR3 loop is CASRSGLAGGITGELFF. In nucleotides, the CDR3 is TGTGCCAGCAGATCTGGACTAGCGGGGGGGATCACCGGGGAGCTGTTTTTT.

This rearrangement joins TRBV12-5 to TRBJ1-5; 10 positions match TRBD1. The trim removed 6 bases at V and 7 bases at J, leaving 6 bases unmatched. This CDR3 contains 14 residues. Germline V gene sequence: CDR1 LGHNT, CDR2 FRNRAP. In nucleotides, the CDR3 is TGTGCTAGTGGAACCGGGACAGGGGAACAGCCCCAGCATTTT. It translates to CASGTGTGEQPQHF.

The chain combines TRBV18 with TRBJ1-2; 9 nucleotides agree with TRBD1. The V and J ends lost 3 bases and 6 bases, in that order; junction bases with no gene match: 2. Per germline, CDR1 KGHSH and CDR2 LQKENI. The CDR3 runs to 13 residues. In nucleotides, the CDR3 is TGTGCCAGCTCACCGGGGGACAGGGATGGCTACACCTTC. This translates into CASSPGDRDGYTF.

The rearrangement joins TRBV5-4 to TRBJ2-7; 9 positions agree with TRBD1. Trimming at V came to 4 bases and at J to 2 bases, leaving 7 bases not matched to a gene. The CDR3 has 15 amino acids. The V gene's germline CDR1 is SGHNT and CDR2 YYREEE (reference sequence). The CDR3 DNA follows: TGTGCCAGCAGCCTGGCCGGGACAGGGCCCTACGAGCAGTACTTC. This sequence encodes CASSLAGTGPYEQYF.

V and J are TRBV2 and TRBJ1-1, with a tentative D call TRBD1 (5 bases). The CDR3 covers 12 residues. Germline lookup yields CDR1 SNHLY and CDR2 FYNNEI. V shed 9 bases and J shed 1 base, with 9 bases lying between them. The CDR3 here is CASKRGNTEAFF. The CDR3 DNA follows: TGTGCCAGTAAAAGGGGGAACACTGAAGCTTTCTTT.

The chain employs TRBV6-5 and TRBJ2-6; unclear D gene. Germline-derived CDR1 and CDR2 are MNHEY and SVGAGI. The CDR3 length is 14 residues. V dropped 6 bases and J dropped 1 base, with 7 bases sitting between them. This chain's CDR3 is CASRGQSGANVLTF. The CDR3 DNA is TGTGCCAGCAGAGGTCAATCTGGGGCCAACGTCCTGACTTTC.

The chain carries TRBV5-1 and TRBJ2-1, with 12 bases identical to TRBD2. The CDR3 is 15 residues long. The V and J ends lost 0 bases and 7 bases, in that order; junction bases with no gene match: 2. The germline V gene encodes CDR1 SGHRS and CDR2 YFSETQ. This chain's CDR3 is CASSLALAGGNEQFF. In DNA, the CDR3 is TGCGCCAGCAGCTTGGCTCTAGCGGGGGGGAATGAGCAGTTCTTC.

The J gene is TRBJ1-2, the V gene TRBV5-1; TRBD1 might be the D (6 bases). This CDR3 is 17 amino acids long. The V gene's germline CDR1 is SGHRS and CDR2 YFSETQ. Trimming pared 2 bases from V and 4 bases from J, leaving 21 bases between. In DNA form, the CDR3 reads TGCGCCAGCAGCTTCAATCTCAGGGGAAGTAACGTCTATGGCTACACCTTC. It encodes CASSFNLRGSNVYGYTF.

The chain links TRBV29-1 to TRBJ2-3; 13 nucleotides agree with TRBD2. CDR1 and CDR2 (germline): SQVTM, ANQGSEA. There are 18 residues in the CDR3. Trimming took 6 bases from V and 0 from J; bases not matched to a gene: 12. The CDR3 DNA reads as TGCAGCGTCGACGGACTAGCGGGGGAGAAAACTAGCACAGATACGCAGTATTTT. Translating gives CSVDGLAGEKTSTDTQYF.

This clone was observed a handful of times. The rearrangement joins TRBV6-1 to TRBJ1-5; 7 bases are shared with TRBD1. J was trimmed by 6 bases and V by 4 bases; bases with no gene match: 6. Germline CDR1 MNHNS, CDR2 SASEGT. This CDR3 has 14 amino acids. The DNA for the CDR3 is TGTGCCAGCAGTGGACGACAGGGCAGTCAGCCCCAGCATTTT. Residues: CASSGRQGSQPQHF.

As regards this clone: Distinct nucleotide sequences in the sample also encode this CDR3. This chain connects TRBV19 to TRBJ1-5; no clear D gene. Trimming removed 3 bases from V and 2 bases from J, with 8 bases in between. Looked up from germline, CDR1 is LNHDA and CDR2 is SQIVND (reference sequence). This CDR3 contains 14 residues. The CDR3 loop reads CASSIVRGNQPQHF. Here the CDR3 DNA reads TGTGCCAGTAGTATTGTACGTGGCAATCAGCCCCAGCATTTT.

This chain connects TRBV6-1 to TRBJ2-2; a possible D gene is TRBD1 (6 bases). The CDR3 is 15 amino acids. Germline lookup yields CDR1 MNHNS and CDR2 SASEGT. Trimming left V 3 bases short and J 7 bases short, with 15 bases between. The CDR3 DNA reads as TGTGCCAGCAGTGATCCCGGACAGTCCGGCGGGGAGCTGTTTTTT. Protein product: CASSDPGQSGGELFF.

This sequence joins TRBV6-6 and TRBJ1-3, with D unresolved. The V gene's germline CDR1 is MNHNY and CDR2 SVGAGI (reference sequence). This CDR3 is built from 13 residues. V lost 4 bases to trimming and J lost 4 bases, with 8 bases between them. CDR3 amino acids: CASSSPSGNTIYF. The CDR3 DNA follows: TGTGCCAGCAGTTCTCCCTCGGGAAACACCATATATTTT.

The CDR3 loop reads CASSLGQGADTIYF. CDR3 DNA: TGCGCCAGCAGCTTGGGGCAGGGGGCAGACACCATATATTTT. The chain couples TRBV5-1 to TRBJ1-3, with 8 bases matching TRBD1. V trimming: 0 bases; J trimming: 8 bases; junction bases outside the gene matches: 4. CDR3 length equals 14 residues. From germline, CDR1 is SGHRS and CDR2 YFSETQ.

The chain has TRBV4-1 and TRBJ2-3; the D gene is possibly TRBD1 (5 bases). V was pared by 0 bases and J by 3 bases, with 16 bases between. The CDR3 is made up of 17 amino acids. Germline assignment: CDR1 MGHRA and CDR2 YSYEKL. The CDR3 region has the DNA TGCGCCAGCAGCCAAGATCAAGGGGTCGGTGGTACAGATACGCAGTATTTT. Protein product: CASSQDQGVGGTDTQYF.

This CDR3 reads CASSYSIGGGNTIYF. Written as DNA, the CDR3 is TGTGCCAGCAGTTACTCGATAGGCGGTGGAAACACCATATATTTT. The chain is built from TRBV6-5 and TRBJ1-3; no clear D gene. Trimming took 0 bases from V and 3 from J, leaving 9 bases between them. The CDR3 contains 15 residues. Germline CDR1 is MNHEY and CDR2 is SVGAGI.